These 30 T cell receptor beta chains were sequenced from one sample in a study of blood T cell repertoires in COVID-19. This table comes from immunoSEQ multiplex PCR, and its TCRdb copy is limited to in-frame clones, with some not included. Of 130,000 or so clones listed, about 82% are singletons. Input material: peripheral blood. The receptors shown here come from a woman in her sixties with acute or convalescent COVID-19.

This clone was detected many times. The rearrangement links TRBV11-2 to TRBJ1-2; 8 bases align to TRBD1. V lost 6 bases and J lost 4; bases outside the gene matches: 13. From germline, CDR1 is SGHAT and CDR2 FQNNGV. The CDR3 contains 16 residues. The CDR3 coding sequence is TGTGCCAGCAGACCTGCCGGGACAGGAGCCCTCTATGGCTACACCTTC. Encoded protein: CASRPAGTGALYGYTF. Using reference TRBV11-2 and TRBJ1-2 for the parts outside the CDR3, the full variable domain is EAGVAQSPRYKIIEKRQSVAFWCNPISGHATLYWYQQILGQGPKLLIQFQNNGVVDDSQLPKDRFSAERLKGVDSTLKIQPAKLEDSAVYLCASRPAGTGALYGYTFGSGTRLTVV.

The chain is built from TRBV5-1 and TRBJ2-7, with 8 bases matching TRBD1. The junction had 10 bases not matched to a gene; V was cut back by 7 bases and J by 1 base. Germline V gene lookup returns CDR1 SGHRS and CDR2 YFSETQ. The CDR3 is 15 amino acids. The DNA of the CDR3 is TGCGCCAGCCATAACCCGGGACAGGATTCCTACGAGCAGTACTTC. Translation: CASHNPGQDSYEQYF.

J is TRBJ1-3 and V is TRBV4-1; 10 positions agree with TRBD1. The V segment lost 2 bases and the J segment 4 bases; nucleotides outside the gene matches: 2. The germline gives CDR1 MGHRA, CDR2 YSYEKL. The CDR3 totals 15 residues. The CDR3 loop is CASSQSTGGGNTIYF. The CDR3 nucleotides read TGCGCCAGCAGCCAATCGACAGGGGGCGGAAACACCATATATTTT.

Only one count was recorded for this clone. This chain uses TRBV5-4 with TRBJ2-5, with no clear D. CDR3 length: 14 residues. Germline lookup yields CDR1 SGHNT and CDR2 YYREEE (reference sequence). Trimming stripped 0 bases from V and 4 bases from J, with 10 bases between. The CDR3 DNA sequence: TGTGCCAGCAGCTTGGGACTGAATGCAGAGACCCAGTACTTC. Its translation is CASSLGLNAETQYF.

The J gene is TRBJ1-2, the V gene TRBV30; 8 bases match TRBD1. The CDR3 length is 14 residues. V lost 4 bases to trimming and J lost 2 bases; unmatched junction nucleotides: 6. Germline values: CDR1 GTSNPN, CDR2 SVGIG (reference sequence). The CDR3 reads CAWIPRGQNYGYTF. The DNA of the CDR3 is TGTGCCTGGATCCCCAGGGGGCAAAACTATGGCTACACCTTC. Complete variable domain (other parts from reference TRBV30 and TRBJ1-2): SQTIHQWPATLVQPVGSPLSLECTVEGTSNPNLYWYRQAAGRGLQLLFYSVGIGQISSEVPQNLSASRPQDRQFILSSKKLLLSDSGFYLCAWIPRGQNYGYTFGSGTRLTVV.

The rearrangement links TRBV6-5 to TRBJ1-2; no clear D. Deletions cut 0 bases from V and 5 bases from J, with 13 bases between. The CDR3 length is 15 residues. CDR1 is MNHEY, CDR2 SVGAGI, per germline. DNA of the CDR3: TGTGCCAGCAGTTACTCCCCAGGTGACCCTTATGGCTACACCTTC. It yields the protein CASSYSPGDPYGYTF.

The V call is TRBV5-4, the J call TRBJ2-3; TRBD2 might be the D (6 bases). The CDR3 is 14 amino acids. Trimming removed 3 bases from V and 3 bases from J, with 11 bases in between. Germline V CDR1 and CDR2: SGHNT, YYREEE (reference sequence). The CDR3 loop reads CASSYTGTTDTQYF. CDR3 DNA sequence: TGTGCCAGCAGCTACACGGGGACTACAGATACGCAGTATTTT.

J is TRBJ1-5 and V is TRBV6-6; weak D call: TRBD1 (6 bases). This CDR3 has 14 amino acids. Germline V gives CDR1 MNHNY, CDR2 SVGAGI (reference sequence). Deletions cut 7 bases from V and 7 bases from J, with 17 bases between. In nucleotides, the CDR3 is TGTGCCAGCAAGAGTTTACAGGGACCACAGCCCCAGCATTTT. This translates into CASKSLQGPQPQHF.

This chain connects TRBV12-3 or TRBV12-4 to TRBJ1-2; D is perhaps TRBD1 (6 bases). Trimming removed 6 bases at V and 5 bases at J, with 13 bases between. This CDR3 region has 13 residues. CDR3 sequence (DNA): TGTGCCAGCAGCTGGGCCAGGGGTTATGGCTACACCTTC. This codes for CASSWARGYGYTF.

The chain links TRBV10-3 to TRBJ2-7, with 11 nucleotides matching TRBD2. Germline V gene lookup returns CDR1 ENHRY and CDR2 SYGVKD. The V gene end was trimmed by 10 bases and the J gene end by 7 bases; junction bases not matched to a gene: 12. The CDR3 is 14 residues long. The CDR3 coding sequence is TGTGCCACCGGGGGACTAGCGGCCTCCCTGGAGCAGTACTTC. This sequence encodes CATGGLAASLEQYF.

This chain uses TRBV2 with TRBJ1-5, with a possible D match to TRBD1 (6 bases). This CDR3 is 14 amino acids long. The germline gives CDR1 SNHLY, CDR2 FYNNEI. The germline V and J ends were trimmed by 6 bases and 4 bases, with 13 bases remaining between them. DNA for the CDR3: TGTGCCAGCAGCCGGACAGTTACAAATCAGCCCCAGCATTTT. Its translation: CASSRTVTNQPQHF.

This rearrangement joins TRBV7-2 to TRBJ2-2; 12 bases match TRBD2. Germline trimming cut 2 bases from V and 4 bases from J; bases unmatched to any gene: 5. The germline V gene encodes CDR1 SGHTA and CDR2 FQGNSA. The CDR3 runs 17 residues. This chain's CDR3 is CASSLSSGGAGTGELFF. The CDR3 region has the DNA TGTGCCAGCAGCTTATCTAGCGGGGGGGCAGGCACCGGGGAGCTGTTTTTT.

This clone was seen just once. The chain is built from TRBV5-1 and TRBJ2-6; the D is unclear. V lost 4 bases to trimming and J lost 0 bases, with 11 bases between them. CDR1 and CDR2 from the germline V gene are SGHRS and YFSETQ. The CDR3 sequence is 16 residues long. CDR3 bases: TGCGCCAGCAGCCTCCCCCAGTACTCTGGGGCCAACGTCCTGACTTTC. Its translation is CASSLPQYSGANVLTF.

The chain recombines TRBV28 with TRBJ2-3, with 11 bases identical to TRBD2. The CDR3 runs to 18 residues. The junction had 8 bases not matched to a gene; V was cut back by 1 base and J by 2 bases. CDR1 and CDR2 (germline): MDHEN, SYDVKM. The CDR3 region is CASSLSMASGGNTDTQYF. In nucleotides, the CDR3 is TGTGCCAGCAGTTTATCCATGGCTAGCGGGGGGAACACAGATACGCAGTATTTT.

The chain recombines TRBV5-1 with TRBJ1-1, with TRBD1 matching over 8 bases. The CDR3 is 15 amino acids. V was pared by 4 bases and J by 4 bases, with 9 bases of the junction left unmatched. Germline V gene data show CDR1 as SGHRS and CDR2 as YFSETQ. The CDR3 DNA reads TGCGCCAGCAGCCTGTCGACAGGGGCAACCACTGAAGCTTTCTTT. Its translation is CASSLSTGATTEAFF. The full variable domain, its missing parts supplied by reference TRBV5-1 and TRBJ1-1, is KAGVTQTPRYLIKTRGQQVTLSCSPISGHRSVSWYQQTPGQGLQFLFEYFSETQRNKGNFPGRFSGRQFSNSRSEMNVSTLELGDSALYLCASSLSTGATTEAFFGQGTRLTVV.

V is TRBV29-1 and J is TRBJ1-2; TRBD1 matches at 8 bases. The trim removed 4 bases at V and 7 bases at J, leaving 8 bases unmatched. Germline V CDR1 and CDR2: SQVTM, ANQGSEA. The CDR3 sequence is 13 residues long. The CDR3 sequence is CSVGAGGAVGYTF. The CDR3 region has the DNA TGCAGCGTTGGGGCAGGGGGCGCAGTTGGCTACACCTTC. Filled out from reference TRBV29-1 and TRBJ1-2, the complete variable domain reads SAVISQKPSRDICQRGTSLTIQCQVDSQVTMMFWYRQQPGQSLTLIATANQGSEATYESGFVIDKFPISRPNLTFSTLTVSNMSPEDSSIYLCSVGAGGAVGYTFGSGTRLTVV.

Here the CDR3 reads CASSPGTLYEQYF. The CDR3 bases are TGTGCCAGCAGTCCCGGGACACTATACGAGCAGTACTTC. The rearrangement uses TRBV27 and TRBJ2-7; tentatively, D is TRBD1 (6 bases). CDR3 length: 13 residues. CDR1 is MNHEY, CDR2 SMNVEV, per germline (reference sequence). The V end lost 5 bases, the J end lost 4 bases, and 12 bases lay between the germline ends.

The rearrangement uses TRBV3-1 (or the pseudogene TRBV3-2) and TRBJ1-1, with a possible D match to TRBD1 (6 bases). CDR3 size: 14 residues. Germline lookup yields CDR1 LGHDT and CDR2 YNNKEL (reference sequence). Trimming stripped 6 bases from V and 3 bases from J, with 14 bases between. CDR3 region: CASSPSGQYTEAFF. CDR3 nucleotides: TGTGCCAGCAGTCCATCAGGACAGTACACTGAAGCTTTCTTT.

V usage is TRBV25-1 and J usage is TRBJ2-3, with D maybe TRBD2 (6 bases). CDR1 and CDR2 from the germline V gene are MGHDK and SYGVNS. The CDR3 is 16 residues long. Trimming took off 5 bases at V and 4 bases at J, with 19 bases between the two ends. In nucleotides, the CDR3 is TGTGCCAGCAGTCTCCCCGCCCTCGGGAGCGCAGATACGCAGTATTTT. Its translation: CASSLPALGSADTQYF.

The chain has TRBV10-3 and TRBJ1-1, with D tentatively TRBD1 (6 bases). CDR1 and CDR2 (germline): ENHRY, SYGVKD. The V and J ends lost 6 bases and 0 bases respectively, with 11 bases between them. This CDR3 is 14 amino acids long. CDR3 residues: CAIRNRDLNTEAFF. In DNA form, the CDR3 reads TGTGCCATCAGGAACAGGGATTTGAACACTGAAGCTTTCTTT.

This clone was seen ten or more times. The chain has TRBV5-5 and TRBJ2-7, with a weak D call TRBD1 (6 bases). With 0 bases removed from V and 6 bases from J, the gap between germline ends came to 19 bases. This CDR3 contains 16 residues. Germline-derived CDR1 and CDR2 are SGHKS and YYEKEE (reference sequence). The CDR3 reads CASSLARSQGKFEQYF. Written as DNA, the CDR3 is TGTGCCAGCAGCTTGGCACGATCGCAGGGGAAATTCGAGCAGTACTTC. The entire variable domain, with the rest obtained from reference TRBV5-5 and TRBJ2-7, is as follows: DAGVTQSPTHLIKTRGQQVTLRCSPISGHKSVSWYQQVLGQGPQFIFQYYEKEERGRGNFPDRFSARQFPNYSSELNVNALLLGDSALYLCASSLARSQGKFEQYFGPGTRLTVT.

In its sample, this clone was seen a few times. The chain links TRBV30 to TRBJ1-6; D not certain. Trimming took off 2 bases at V and 7 bases at J, with 18 bases between the two ends. This CDR3 comprises 16 residues. Per germline, CDR1 GTSNPN and CDR2 SVGIG (reference sequence). The CDR3, as DNA: TGTGCCTGGAGTCAACAGCACCTTACGGGGAATTCACCCCTCCACTTT. This sequence encodes CAWSQQHLTGNSPLHF. Using reference TRBV30 and TRBJ1-6 for the parts outside the CDR3, the full variable domain is SQTIHQWPATLVQPVGSPLSLECTVEGTSNPNLYWYRQAAGRGLQLLFYSVGIGQISSEVPQNLSASRPQDRQFILSSKKLLLSDSGFYLCAWSQQHLTGNSPLHFGNGTRLTVT.

The chain is built from TRBV24-1 and TRBJ1-2, with D possibly TRBD1 on 6 matching bases. The CDR3 length is 13 residues. V lost 5 bases and J lost 2, with 8 bases in between. The V gene's germline CDR1 is KGHDR and CDR2 SFDVKD. For the CDR3, the DNA is TGTGCCACCAGTGTTACAGGGAACTATGGCTACACCTTC. Its translation: CATSVTGNYGYTF.

The chain carries TRBV30 and TRBJ1-6; no reliable D call. There are 14 residues in the CDR3. Germline CDR1 is GTSNPN and CDR2 is SVGIG (reference sequence). V was trimmed by 0 bases and J by 9 bases, leaving 12 bases between them. Here the CDR3 DNA reads TGTGCCTGGAGTGTCAGCGGAGAAGGTTCACCCCTCCACTTT. Its protein is CAWSVSGEGSPLHF.

The genes are TRBV11-2 and TRBJ2-7, with TRBD1 as a possible D gene (6 bases). Per germline, CDR1 SGHAT and CDR2 FQNNGV. Trimming took off 5 bases at V and 7 bases at J, with 9 bases between the two ends. The CDR3 length is 11 residues. The CDR3 loop is CASSRQGEQYF. CDR3 DNA sequence: TGTGCCAGCAGCCGCCAGGGGGAGCAGTACTTC.

The genes are TRBV9 and TRBJ2-5, with D unclear. CDR1 and CDR2 (germline): SGDLS, YYNGEE. CDR3 size: 15 residues. Trimming removed 2 bases from V and 4 bases from J, with 15 bases in between. The CDR3 sequence is CASSVTNRPGETQYF. CDR3 in DNA: TGTGCCAGCAGCGTCACCAATCGTCCCGGAGAGACCCAGTACTTC.

The rearrangement links TRBV4-2 to TRBJ2-1, with TRBD1 identical over 8 bases. CDR3 length: 15 residues. After removal of 3 bases from V and 1 base from J, the junction contained 2 bases not matched to a gene. Per germline, CDR1 LGHNA and CDR2 YNFKEQ. The CDR3 here is CASSQTGDSYNEQFF. The DNA of the CDR3 is TGTGCCAGCAGCCAGACAGGGGATTCCTACAATGAGCAGTTCTTC.

This chain joins TRBV6-5 and TRBJ1-4, with 10 bases aligning to TRBD1. The V segment lost 3 bases and the J segment 5 bases; nucleotides outside the gene matches: 3. CDR3 length equals 15 residues. The V gene's germline CDR1 is MNHEY and CDR2 SVGAGI. The CDR3 protein is CASSYVGQGNEKLFF. The CDR3 DNA sequence: TGTGCCAGCAGTTATGTGGGACAGGGGAATGAAAAACTGTTTTTT.

The J gene is TRBJ1-5, the V gene TRBV7-8; perhaps TRBD1 as D (5 bases). Germline CDR1 reads SGHVS; CDR2 reads FQNEAQ. CDR3 length: 15 residues. Trimming cost V 1 base and J 2 bases, with 9 bases left between them. CDR3 amino acids: CASSLVWGGNQPQHF. The CDR3 region has the DNA TGTGCCAGCAGCTTAGTTTGGGGGGGCAATCAGCCCCAGCATTTT.

This sequence joins TRBV30 and TRBJ2-5; TRBD2 matches at 9 bases. The J segment lost 0 bases and the V segment lost 2 bases, leaving 7 bases of the junction unmatched. Looked up from germline, CDR1 is GTSNPN and CDR2 is SVGIG (reference sequence). The CDR3 has 16 residues. CDR3 bases: TGTGCCTGGAGTTTTCCGGCTAGCGGGGACCAAGAGACCCAGTACTTC. Translation gives CAWSFPASGDQETQYF.